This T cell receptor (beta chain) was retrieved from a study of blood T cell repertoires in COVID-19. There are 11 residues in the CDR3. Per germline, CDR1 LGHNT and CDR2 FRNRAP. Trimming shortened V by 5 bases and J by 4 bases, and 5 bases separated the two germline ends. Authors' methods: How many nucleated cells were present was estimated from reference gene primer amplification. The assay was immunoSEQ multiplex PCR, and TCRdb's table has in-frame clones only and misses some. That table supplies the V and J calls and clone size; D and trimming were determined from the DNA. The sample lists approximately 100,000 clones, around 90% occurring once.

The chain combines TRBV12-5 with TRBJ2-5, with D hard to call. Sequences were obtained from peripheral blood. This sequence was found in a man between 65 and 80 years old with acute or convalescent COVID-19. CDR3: CASGAGETQYF. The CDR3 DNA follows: TGTGCTAGTGGTGCCGGAGAGACCCAGTACTTC.